Listed here are 14 T cell receptor beta chains from one sample, sequenced in a study of blood T cell repertoires in COVID-19. TCRdb keeps only in-frame clones here, not all; method: immunoSEQ multiplex PCR. The table lists some 130,000 clones, around 88% of them singletons. Specimen: peripheral blood. The receptors shown here come from a man aged 50 to 60 with acute or convalescent COVID-19.

CDR3 loop: CASSSGTSVLNEQFF. For the CDR3, the DNA is TGCGCCAGCAGCTCCGGGACTAGCGTACTGAATGAGCAGTTCTTC. The rearrangement links TRBV5-1 to TRBJ2-1, with 10 bases identical to TRBD2. The CDR3 contains 15 residues. V was pared by 3 bases and J by 7 bases, with 7 bases of the junction left unmatched. Germline lookup yields CDR1 SGHRS and CDR2 YFSETQ.

The chain employs TRBV19 and TRBJ2-2; 7 positions agree with TRBD2. Germline trimming cut 7 bases from V and 6 bases from J; bases unmatched to any gene: 17. From germline, CDR1 is LNHDA and CDR2 SQIVND (reference sequence). The CDR3 contains 17 residues. CDR3 residues: CASTKLGAGDKAGELFF. Here the CDR3 DNA reads TGTGCCAGTACTAAATTAGGGGCGGGAGATAAGGCCGGGGAGCTGTTTTTT.

This clone was detected only once. This rearrangement joins TRBV9 to TRBJ1-5; a weak D match, TRBD1 (6 bases). The CDR3 sequence is 14 residues long. CDR1 and CDR2 from the germline V gene are SGDLS and YYNGEE. Deletions cut 0 bases from V and 13 bases from J, with 17 bases between. The CDR3 DNA sequence: TGTGCCAGCAGCGTAGCCCTAGCAGGGGACGAACAGCATTTT. It yields the protein CASSVALAGDEQHF.

The rearrangement links TRBV29-1 to TRBJ1-1; 7 bases align to TRBD1. This CDR3 is 14 amino acids long. Germline CDR1 reads SQVTM; CDR2 reads ANQGSEA. With 5 bases clipped from V and 7 bases from J, the junction kept 13 bases outside the gene matches. CDR3 coding DNA: TGCAGCGTTATTACAGGGGCCGGAGGCATTGAAGCTTTCTTT. It encodes CSVITGAGGIEAFF.

This chain uses TRBV6-5 with TRBJ1-6, with TRBD1 as a possible D gene (5 bases). Germline CDR1 MNHEY, CDR2 SVGAGI. The germline V and J ends were trimmed by 7 bases and 5 bases, with 9 bases remaining between them. This CDR3 comprises 13 residues. CDR3 sequence (DNA): TGTGCCAGCAAGATCAGGGATAATTCACCCCTCCACTTT. Protein sequence: CASKIRDNSPLHF.

J is TRBJ2-5 and V is TRBV28; D not certain. The CDR3 length is 13 residues. CDR1 MDHEN and CDR2 SYDVKM come from the germline V gene. Trimming took off 2 bases at V and 2 bases at J, with 6 bases between the two ends. CDR3 region: CASSLLYQETQYF. The CDR3 region has the DNA TGTGCCAGCAGTTTACTTTATCAAGAGACCCAGTACTTC.

V usage is TRBV5-4 and J usage is TRBJ1-6, with a tentative D call TRBD1 (5 bases). Germline V CDR1 and CDR2: SGHNT, YYREEE (reference sequence). Trimming took off 7 bases at V and 8 bases at J, with 13 bases between the two ends. CDR3 size: 13 residues. The CDR3 spells CASRRDSDSPLHF. The CDR3 DNA reads as TGTGCCAGCCGACGTGACAGTGATTCACCCCTCCACTTT.

V and J are TRBV5-1 and TRBJ2-6; 8 nucleotides align to TRBD1. After removal of 4 bases from V and 2 bases from J, the junction contained 5 bases not matched to a gene. Germline V gene sequence: CDR1 SGHRS, CDR2 YFSETQ. This CDR3 has 16 amino acids. The CDR3 is CASSLDRAAGANVLTF. The CDR3 DNA reads as TGCGCCAGCAGCCTGGACAGGGCGGCTGGGGCCAACGTCCTGACTTTC.

The rearrangement joins TRBV5-5 to TRBJ1-2; TRBD1 matches 9 bases. Germline lookup yields CDR1 SGHKS and CDR2 YYEKEE (reference sequence). This CDR3 has 14 amino acids. J lost 6 bases, V lost 6 bases, and 9 bases had no gene match. This chain's CDR3 is CASISTGDRDGYTF. The CDR3 coding sequence is TGTGCCAGCATCTCGACGGGGGACAGGGATGGCTACACCTTC.

The chain joins TRBV9 to TRBJ1-1; the D gene is possibly TRBD1 (6 bases). Trimming took 0 bases from V and 0 from J, leaving 15 bases between them. Looked up from germline, CDR1 is SGDLS and CDR2 is YYNGEE. This CDR3 is 17 amino acids long. Here the CDR3 DNA reads TGTGCCAGCAGCGTAGTAACGGCAGGGGAGATGAACACTGAAGCTTTCTTT. This gives the protein CASSVVTAGEMNTEAFF.

V and J are TRBV9 and TRBJ2-6; TRBD1 matches at 9 bases. Unmatched junction bases numbered 7, after V lost 3 bases and J lost 0 bases. This CDR3 region has 18 residues. The germline CDR1 and CDR2 sequences are SGDLS and YYNGEE. Here the CDR3 reads CASSGTGTGLSGANVLTF. The CDR3 DNA sequence: TGTGCCAGCAGCGGTACCGGGACAGGGCTCTCTGGGGCCAACGTCCTGACTTTC.

About this clone: Relative to the germline gene, one junction end is altered; a read error may explain this. The J gene is TRBJ2-2, the V gene TRBV12-3 or TRBV12-4, with 7 bases identical to TRBD1. There are 12 residues in the CDR3. The chain's CDR3 is CASSLSPRQGVF. The CDR3 DNA reads TGTGCCAGCAGCCTCTCCCCTAGACAGGGAGTTTTT.

The genes are TRBV7-6 and TRBJ2-1, with D perhaps matching TRBD1 (6 bases). The V gene's germline CDR1 is SGHVS and CDR2 FNYEAQ. This CDR3 comprises 15 residues. Trimming left V 4 bases short and J 7 bases short, with 17 bases between. In nucleotides, the CDR3 is TGTGCCAGCAGCTACCAACAGGGCGGTGGGAATGAGCAGTTCTTC. The encoded protein is CASSYQQGGGNEQFF.

The gene calls are TRBV5-4 and TRBJ2-3, with 11 positions matching TRBD2. Trimming took 1 base from V and 1 from J; bases not matched to a gene: 2. The CDR3 has 16 amino acids. In germline, CDR1 is SGHNT, CDR2 YYREEE (reference sequence). The CDR3 region has the DNA TGTGCCAGCAGCTTGCGGGGACTAGCGGGCACAGATACGCAGTATTTT. It yields the protein CASSLRGLAGTDTQYF.